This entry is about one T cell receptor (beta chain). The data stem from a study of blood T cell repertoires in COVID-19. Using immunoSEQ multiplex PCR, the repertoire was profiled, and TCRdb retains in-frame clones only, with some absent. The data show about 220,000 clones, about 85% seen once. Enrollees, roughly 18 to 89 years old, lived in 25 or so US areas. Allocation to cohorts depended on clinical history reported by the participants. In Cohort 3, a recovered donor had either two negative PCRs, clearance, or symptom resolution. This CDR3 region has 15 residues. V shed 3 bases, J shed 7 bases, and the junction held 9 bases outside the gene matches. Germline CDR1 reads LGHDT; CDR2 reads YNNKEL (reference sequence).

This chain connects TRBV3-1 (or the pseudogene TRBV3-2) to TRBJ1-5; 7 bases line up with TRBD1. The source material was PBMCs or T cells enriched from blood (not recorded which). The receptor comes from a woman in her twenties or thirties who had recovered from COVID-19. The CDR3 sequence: CASSQGPQGQQPQHF. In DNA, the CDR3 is TGTGCCAGCAGCCAGGGTCCACAGGGACAGCAGCCCCAGCATTTT.